The T cell receptor beta chain under discussion was sequenced for a study of cytomegalovirus exposure and HLA in healthy donors (dated by TCRdb to the late 2010s). Regarding the research as a whole: According to an earlier analysis of 450 to 650 of the donors, 150 million to 200 million T cells yielded some 110 million unique TCR beta sequences and about 300 Gb of sequence data. Donor age, sex, ethnicity and CMV serostatus were compiled together with the repertoire data. On average, 235,054 unique TCR beta nucleotide sequences were sequenced per donor among roughly 430 genotyped donors of the cohort, with 15% to 20% of those sequences being non-productive. An earlier analysis of 587 of the donors used high-throughput TCR beta sequencing to judge whether each TCR beta V gene segment behaved as functional or pseudogenic. An early release covering roughly 600 HLA-typed donors comprised approximately 290 gigabases of sequencing data and approximately 85 million unique TCR sequences. The study aimed to test whether cataloging public T cell receptors could reveal signatures of past pathogen exposure. All discovery cohort repertoires had been generated using a single sequencing platform. Among the roughly 400 genotyped donors, around 81% belonged to the genetic ancestry cluster associated with self-reported Caucasian donors. To study patterns of TCR occurrence, a later analysis re-analyzed previously published TCR beta repertoires from 666 donors and added high-resolution HLA genotyping. To predict cytomegalovirus infection status, the study combined high-throughput TCR immunosequencing, statistical association of individual TCRs with disease status, and machine learning. The study profiled the T cell repertoires of about 720 subjects by immunosequencing and related them to cytomegalovirus serostatus. The later analysis used no new phenotypic data to find candidate immune exposures, relying instead on TCR beta sequences and their occurrence across donors. A later genetic analysis used genome-wide SNP genotypes for about three fifths of the 666 donors, treating that subset as a discovery cohort. Because of strong linkage in the cohort, four or five DR-DQ haplotypes were treated as single units for association and clustering. The number of donors typed differed by locus, with about 629-630 for A, B, C, DRB1 and DQB1, around 560 for DQA1, approximately 570 for DPA1, and around 430 for DPB1. HLA typing included class I and class II loci at four-digit resolution. In addition to the first cohort of roughly 700 subjects, a separate validation cohort of approximately 120 different subjects was used.

About this clone itself: Its antigen is unknown. Nothing much larger sits one base from this clone, and base qualities are not available.

The library was generated by the immunoSEQ multiplex PCR assay. The multiplex PCR relied on a mix of 60 forward primers for TCR Vbeta segments and 13 reverse primers for TCR Jbeta segments. The CDR3 region of rearranged TCR beta genes was amplified from genomic DNA by a multiplex PCR assay. The amplified TCR beta libraries were sequenced on the Illumina HiSeq System as 87-base-pair reads. The original pipeline was this. A later analysis tallied around 82 million unique TCR beta chains across the roughly 610 repertoires, and 10 million to 11 million of those chains were shared by two or more donors. Raw reads were error-corrected and collapsed into unique sequences with a nearest-neighbor algorithm that merged closely related sequences to remove PCR and sequencing errors. V, D and J gene segments were assigned by aligning CDR3 sequences to IMGT reference sequences. Each retained sequence needed at least a six-nucleotide match to both a V gene segment and a J gene segment. Rearrangements were classified as productive when the CDR3 lacked stop codons and remained in frame with V and J, and all other rearrangements were classified as non-productive. Following IMGT convention, CDR3 was defined as the stretch from the second conserved V-encoded cysteine to the conserved J-encoded phenylalanine. The earlier analysis of a few hundred of the donors excluded any sequence lacking an unambiguous match to a single V gene segment. In an earlier analysis of 450 to 700 of the donors, V segments were called functional above 56.7% productive rearrangements and were called segregating when the between-donor standard deviation exceeded 5%. To diagnose cytomegalovirus status from the catalog of TCR beta chain sequences, a statistical classification framework was built. A later analysis assigned V and J genes by comparing TCR nucleotide sequences with IMGT/GENE-DB human TR gene sequences. In a later analysis, CDR3 sequences and most-parsimonious VDJ recombination scenarios were assigned using the TCRdist pipeline. In a later analysis, each TCR beta chain was defined by its CDR3 amino acid sequence together with its V-gene family, and reads lacking a unique V-gene family were excluded. A later analysis removed 500 to 600 highly shared, low-generation-probability nucleotide sequences to deal with suspected cross-contamination and a sequencing artifact. For each public chain, a later analysis derived a clonal expansion index from normalized ranks of inferred template counts within each repertoire. A later analysis computed generation probabilities with a VDJ recombination model fitted to out-of-frame rearrangements, and checked the results against IGoR. In a later analysis, hypergeometric tests were used to score TCR-TCR, TCR-HLA and TCR-CMV co-occurrence, with a repertoire-size bias correction applied to TCR pairs. To estimate false discovery rates, a later analysis permuted the HLA or CMV assignments 20 times. In a later analysis, co-occurring TCRs were grouped using DBSCAN, with TCRdist sequence similarity added in when clustering inside HLA-allele-positive subsets. For co-occurrence clustering, repertoires with fewer than 30,000 or more than 120,000 public chains were excluded, along with a handful of repertoires with anomalous nucleotide sharing. TCRdb re-hosts the immuneACCESS table, in-frame sequences only. Its copies lack some clones; in the studies checked, an unresolved V gene accounts for under half of them, and the cause for the rest is not known. That table is the source of V, J and clone size, and D and trimming were worked out from the DNA. This sample gives some 95,000 clones in total; about 77% of them show up just once. Jointly, the top ten make up around 5% of the sample.

The cohort comprised hundreds of healthy bone marrow donors. All cohort members were sampled while nominally healthy, although unrecorded immune exposures were likely present. The donor was CMV seronegative and belonged to the group of over 300 seronegative cohort members. Every donor gave a peripheral blood sample, and the peripheral blood mononuclear cells from that sample were used for TCR beta sequencing. The Qiagen DNeasy Blood Extraction Kit was used to extract genomic DNA from the blood cell samples. Overall study results and their limits: The earlier analysis of 587 of the donors excluded approximately 17 rarely observed V segments, including chromosome 9 orphons, because counts were too low. In a later analysis, the rate of TCR association differed among HLA loci, with DRB1 alleles having the most associated TCRs and HLA-C alleles having the fewest. This cohort had only TCR beta chains sequenced, and the lack of alpha or paired-chain data limited which features could be detected. CMV serostatus was the only immune exposure information available for the cohort. Some IMGT-functional V segments, including TRBV6-2 and TRBV6-3, could not be distinguished by the 87-base-pair reads and were therefore excluded. The classifier was reported to diagnose cytomegalovirus status with high specificity and sensitivity in both the original and validation cohorts. A later genetic analysis associated a missense DCLRE1C variant with V-gene and J-gene trimming of TCR beta chains, and an independent cohort replicated the association. Strong co-occurrence of HLA alleles, especially DR and DQ, made assigning TCR associations to individual alleles difficult. In an earlier analysis of about 600 of the donors, most TCR beta V segments appeared in productive rearrangements about 87% or about 30% of the time, broadly matching IMGT annotations. According to a later analysis, most CMV-associated TCR beta chains appeared to be HLA-restricted, and the HLA associations seemed to be driven largely by CMV exposure. Compared with equally common non-associated chains, HLA-associated TCR beta chains in a later analysis were more clonally expanded and had lower generation probabilities. The authors suggested that the approach could potentially be generalized to other disease states and immunological phenotypes. A few of the identified cytomegalovirus-associated TCR beta chains were confirmed in vitro to be specific for cytomegalovirus antigens. A total of 150 to 200 TCR beta chains were listed by the study as associated with cytomegalovirus. Sequencing depth was assumed to be roughly uniform across donors in the presence/absence analyses, though that assumption may not hold. While some public TCRs were present in many individuals, most TCR sequences turned up only very rarely across donors. Specific HLA alleles were associated with over 15,000 TCR beta sequences at a false discovery rate of 0.05 in a later analysis. A further reported finding was that TCR beta sequences accurately predicted the HLA-A and HLA-B alleles for most subjects in the first cohort. Because some donors lacked HLA typing at each locus, the association tests relied only on the typed subset. A later genetic analysis reported fewer N-insertions in productive TCRs among donors in an Asian-associated ancestry cluster than the roughly 700-donor mean. Linkage disequilibrium might explain the correlated functional status among segregating V segments, but an unknown experimental factor could not be excluded. The sequencing pipeline was judged likely to have produced a cluster of highly shared sequence variants as a technical artifact. Several of the top co-occurrence clusters appeared to be linked to parvovirus B19, influenza, CMV and Epstein-Barr virus, according to a later analysis.

Relative to germline, V is 5 bases shorter and J is 5 bases shorter, with 12 bases between their ends. Sequences MNHEY (CDR1) and SMNVEV (CDR2) are obtained from the germline V gene (reference sequence). From its cysteine to its phenylalanine, the CDR3 spans 13 amino acids. CDR3 DNA is the only sequence kept; it has 39 bases, read in frame from the first base. The chain links TRBV27 with TRBJ1-2, with a weak D call of TRBD1 (5 bases match). The receptor comes from a woman aged 40 to 49 in good health and CMV-seronegative. Sample: PBMCs. The CDR3 reads CASSPSRQYGYTF. The DNA sequence is given as TGTGCCAGCAGTCCCAGCCGACAGTATGGCTACACCTTC.